The text below deals with one T cell receptor (beta chain). This sample is part of a study of T cells in Graves' hyperthyroidism and ophthalmopathy. Graves' hyperthyroidism is called stable when ophthalmopathy does not progress within 18 months. Diagnoses were established using clinical symptoms, serum thyroxine and TRAb, thyroid ultrasound and orbital computed tomography. Isolation of PBMCs was performed on 10 ml fresh peripheral blood. Amplification targeted TCR beta CDR3 regions from RNA transcripts. Initially, a first-round RT-PCR of the TCR CDR3 employed the HTBI primer set. One entry per CDR3 protein results from TCRdb running MiXCR on the multiplex PCR reads. The table shows about 560,000 distinct CDR3 sequences, with over 15% occurring only once. Trimming removed 5 bases from V and 13 bases from J, with 23 bases in between. The V gene's germline CDR1 is SEHNR and CDR2 FQNEAQ (reference sequence). The CDR3 is 14 amino acids.

The sequence derives from a young woman with Graves' hyperthyroidism. Sequencing was carried out using blood. This rearrangement joins TRBV7-9 to TRBJ1-1, with a weak D call TRBD1 (5 bases). CDR3 DNA: TGTGCCAGCAGCCGCGGGGGGGGGAACACTGAGCTTTTCTTT. Translating gives CASSRGGGNTELFF.